Listed here is a single T cell receptor (beta chain). Its binding antigen is unknown. The input lacks base qualities; no much larger clone sits a single base away. The immunoSEQ kit was used, according to the manufacturer's recommendations, to generate TCR beta libraries from genomic DNA. For library preparation, a first multiplex PCR was performed with proprietary primers, followed by a second PCR in which unique barcodes were added, and bead cleanups were performed after each round. Each sample batch included a kit-provided positive control reaction and a negative control reaction. The final libraries underwent checking on an Agilent 4200 TapeStation D1000 ScreenTape, volumetric pooling, and quantification by qPCR. Sequencing was performed on an Illumina NextSeq500 with a MidOutput 150-cycle cartridge, and 156 Read1 and 15 Index1 cycles were run with kit custom primers. The pooled library was loaded at about 1 pM, and around 22% PhiX control was spiked in. The paper's data handling went like this. Vendor-processed data were analyzed in R, with a clonotype defined as all T cells sharing the same CDR3 nucleotide sequence. In the clone abundance analyses, frequencies in each sample were normalized to that sample's 10,000 most abundant clones. Public T cell clones, which averaged fewer than five per sample, were excluded before analysis. Tumor-enriched clonotypes and baseline blood-enriched clonotypes were defined as those with an abundance difference of at least 32-fold between compartments. A beta-binomial differential abundance model was used to identify clonotypes that expanded or contracted between blood time points. Tumor-blood repertoire similarity was measured with the Baroni-Urbani and Buser coefficient, and groups were compared using two-tailed Wilcoxon tests in R. Sourced from immuneACCESS, this table was stored by TCRdb with only in-frame sequences that have V and J called. A share of the clones is absent; for the studies checked, an unresolved V gene accounts for under half, and the remainder has no known explanation. D and trimming come from the DNA, and the V and J calls and clone size come from that table. The sample table holds approximately 92,000 clones, of which around 85% were seen once. The leading ten clones occupy approximately 8.8% of the sample.

This sample was taken from a study of radiation and T cells in renal cell carcinoma (dated by TCRdb to about 2020). Looking at the study overall: TCR beta sequencing covered around 50 samples in total, comprising some 26 tumors and approximately 27 peripheral blood samples. The last blood draw occurred 4 weeks after radiation, at the same time as nephrectomy. Across all 55 or so samples, under 5 million unique CDR3 nucleotide sequences, encoding roughly 3 million unique CDR3 amino acid sequences, were identified. General findings and caveats noted by the study authors: Because pretreatment tumor biopsies were not available, the study could not determine whether clonotypes were already present within the tumor at baseline. Dynamics of the blood repertoire were not tracked past 4 weeks after treatment. Because the trial had a single-armed design, the trial could not examine how radiation dose or scheduling affected the TCR repertoire. Top tumor clonotypes rose in blood from baseline to 2 weeks post-radiation, then contracted by 4 weeks, suggesting transient expansion of tumor-resident clones.

The sample's time point label, in plain terms: blood 4 weeks post-SBRT, at nephrectomy. This specimen's treatment or condition label, per the study, means: 15 Gy SBRT to primary tumor, nephrectomy 4 weeks later. Samples came from a clinical trial, in which primary renal cell carcinomas received 15 Gy stereotactic body radiation therapy followed by nephrectomy 4 weeks later. To track tumor-enriched clonotypes, serial peripheral blood was sampled from radiation-treated patients at baseline and at 2 weeks and 4 weeks after SBRT. Renal cell carcinoma with clear cell pathology was present in all patients. The QIAamp DNA Blood Mini Kit (Qiagen) was used to prepare genomic DNA for TCR sequencing. Samples were included in the analyses only if all quality control checks were passed. The CDR3 spans 15 residues, from the cysteine through the phenylalanine. Only CDR3 DNA remains: 45 bases, in frame from the first base. V gives up 2 bases and J gives up 4 bases, and the segment between their germline ends measures 14 bases. Via the germline V gene, CDR1 is MNHNS and CDR2 SASEGT.

The specimen comprised blood, sampled from a patient whose treatment included radiotherapy and nephrectomy. This receptor was taken from a man aged 45-65 years with renal cell carcinoma. The rearrangement combines TRBV6-1 with TRBJ2-5; TRBD2 is perhaps the D gene, given 6 matching bases. For the CDR3, the sequence is CASSESWWRGETQYF. The DNA reads TGTGCCAGCAGTGAAAGCTGGTGGAGGGGAGAGACCCAGTACTTC.